The 20 T cell receptor beta chains below come from one sample, sequenced in a study of CD8+CD57+ T cells in acquired aplastic anemia. Genomic DNA acted as the template from which TCR beta VDJ combination and CDR3 sequence profiling were carried out. From the reads, TCRdb called clonotypes with MiXCR, one entry per CDR3 protein. The sample carries around 250,000 distinct CDR3 sequences, about 56% recorded once. The specimen was sorted CD4+, CD8+, or CD8+CD57+ T cells (not recorded which) from PBMCs. Receptor source: a human donor with severe aplastic anemia or a healthy control (not recorded which).

There are a few counts of this clonotype. The V call is TRBV7-8, the J call TRBJ1-2; D uncertain. This CDR3 comprises 14 residues. The germline V and J ends were trimmed by 5 bases and 3 bases, with 13 bases remaining between them. In germline, CDR1 is SGHVS, CDR2 FQNEAQ. CDR3 in amino acids: CASSVARADYGYTF. CDR3 nucleotides: TGTGCCAGCAGCGTGGCGAGGGCGGACTATGGCTACACCTTC.

The V gene is TRBV29-1, the J gene TRBJ1-1; 7 positions match TRBD1. Germline CDR1 SQVTM, CDR2 ANQGSEA. The CDR3 totals 12 residues. The CDR3 loop reads CSEGGVFSEAFF. The CDR3 DNA reads as TGCAGTGAAGGGGGCGTCTTCTCTGAAGCTTTCTTT. Full variable domain (outside the CDR3, taken from reference TRBV29-1 and TRBJ1-1): SAVISQKPSRDICQRGTSLTIQCQVDSQVTMMFWYRQQPGQSLTLIATANQGSEATYESGFVIDKFPISRPNLTFSTLTVSNMSPEDSSIYLCSEGGVFSEAFFGQGTRLTVV.

The chain couples TRBV10-3 to TRBJ1-4; tentative D call: TRBD1 (5 bases). The V gene lost 0 bases and the J gene lost 5 bases, with 10 bases spanning the gap. CDR1 is ENHRY, CDR2 SYGVKD, per germline. The CDR3 consists of 15 residues. The DNA of the CDR3 is TGTGCCATCAGTGAGTCGGGGGGGGAGAATGAAAAACTGTTTTTT. Its translation: CAISESGGENEKLFF.

Only one count was recorded for this clonotype. V and J are TRBV7-3 and TRBJ2-3, with 8 nucleotides matching TRBD1. The CDR3 loop spans 16 amino acids. V gave up 2 bases and J gave up 1 base; unmatched junction bases: 5. Germline CDR1 reads SGHTA; CDR2 reads FQGTGA. CDR3 sequence (DNA): TGTGCCAGCAGCTTATTTGGCAGGGGGCGCACAGATACGCAGTATTTT. This gives the protein CASSLFGRGRTDTQYF. Together with reference TRBV7-3 and TRBJ2-3, the CDR3 gives the full variable domain: GAGVSQTPSNKVTEKGKYVELRCDPISGHTALYWYRQSLGQGPEFLIYFQGTGAADDSGLPNDRFFAVRPEGSVSTLKIQRTERGDSAVYLCASSLFGRGRTDTQYFGPGTRLTVL.

This clonotype appeared many times. The gene calls are TRBV7-8 and TRBJ2-6, with D hard to call. V was cut by 2 bases and J by 2 bases, with 7 bases left in between. This CDR3 has 15 amino acids. The germline gives CDR1 SGHVS, CDR2 FQNEAQ. This CDR3 reads CASSLRLPGANVLTF. CDR3 coding DNA: TGTGCCAGCAGCTTACGGCTCCCTGGGGCCAACGTCCTGACTTTC.

The chain couples TRBV25-1 to TRBJ1-4; D ambiguous. Germline CDR1 and CDR2: MGHDK and SYGVNS. Trimming removed 4 bases at V and 7 bases at J, with 19 bases between. The CDR3 covers 16 residues. The CDR3 sequence: CASSANSKRGREKLFF. The DNA for the CDR3 is TGTGCCAGCAGTGCAAACAGCAAAAGAGGGCGTGAAAAACTGTTTTTT.

This chain joins TRBV19 and TRBJ1-3, with unresolved D. The length of the CDR3 is 13 residues. Germline loops: CDR1 LNHDA, CDR2 SQIVND (reference sequence). V dropped 3 bases and J dropped 2 bases, with 5 bases sitting between them. The CDR3 nucleotides are TGTGCCAGTAGTATTCAGGCTGGAAACACCATATATTTT. Protein sequence: CASSIQAGNTIYF.

The chain is built from TRBV14 and TRBJ2-7; weak D call: TRBD1 (5 bases). This CDR3 has 17 residues. Germline CDR1 reads SGHDN; CDR2 reads FVKESK. V lost 1 base, J lost 2 bases, and 18 bases lay in between. CDR3 amino acids: CASSQGAGNVHPYEQYF. DNA for the CDR3: TGTGCCAGCAGCCAAGGGGCAGGGAACGTACATCCCTACGAGCAGTACTTC.

J is TRBJ2-7 and V is TRBV9, with D unclear. V was clipped by 3 bases and J by 2 bases, with 12 bases between them. Germline values: CDR1 SGDLS, CDR2 YYNGEE. There are 14 residues in the CDR3. The CDR3: CASSERWGAYEQYF. The DNA for the CDR3 is TGTGCCAGCAGCGAGAGATGGGGTGCCTACGAGCAGTACTTC.

This clonotype has a count of ten or more. The chain carries TRBV18 and TRBJ2-7; 7 bases line up with TRBD1. This CDR3 spans 13 amino acids. Trimming took 5 bases from V and 5 from J; bases not matched to a gene: 6. Germline lookup yields CDR1 KGHSH and CDR2 LQKENI. CDR3 protein: CASSKDRIHEQYF. DNA for the CDR3: TGTGCCAGCTCAAAGGACAGGATCCACGAGCAGTACTTC. Using reference TRBV18 and TRBJ2-7 for the parts outside the CDR3, the full variable domain is NAGVMQNPRHLVRRRGQEARLRCSPMKGHSHVYWYRQLPEEGLKFMVYLQKENIIDESGMPKERFSAEFPKEGPSILRIQQVVRGDSAAYFCASSKDRIHEQYFGPGTRLTVT.

The chain uses TRBV7-2 and TRBJ2-6, with D uncertain. Trimming shortened V by 5 bases and J by 6 bases, and 8 bases separated the two germline ends. CDR3 size: 13 residues. The germline CDR1 and CDR2 sequences are SGHTA and FQGNSA. CDR3 sequence (DNA): TGTGCCAGCAGCCTTATAACGGCCAACGTCCTGACTTTC. Its translation: CASSLITANVLTF.

This chain connects TRBV2 to TRBJ1-1; 8 positions agree with TRBD1. In germline, CDR1 is SNHLY, CDR2 FYNNEI. V trimming: 1 base; J trimming: 4 bases; junction bases outside the gene matches: 8. The length of the CDR3 is 16 residues. CDR3 nucleotides: TGTGCCAGCAGTGAAGTCCAGACAGGGGTGAGCACTGAAGCTTTCTTT. Translation gives CASSEVQTGVSTEAFF. The whole variable domain, filled in from reference TRBV2 and TRBJ1-1, reads EPEVTQTPSHQVTQMGQEVILRCVPISNHLYFYWYRQILGQKVEFLVSFYNNEISEKSEIFDDQFSVERPDGSNFTLKIRSTKLEDSAMYFCASSEVQTGVSTEAFFGQGTRLTVV.

The gene calls are TRBV2 and TRBJ2-1; 11 nucleotides agree with TRBD2. Germline CDR1 reads SNHLY; CDR2 reads FYNNEI. V shed 6 bases and J 4 bases; nucleotides not matched to a gene: 8. The CDR3 is made up of 16 amino acids. CDR3: CASRGTSGAGYNEQFF. DNA for the CDR3: TGTGCCAGCAGGGGGACTAGCGGAGCCGGATACAATGAGCAGTTCTTC. Variable domain in full (rest from reference TRBV2 and TRBJ2-1): EPEVTQTPSHQVTQMGQEVILRCVPISNHLYFYWYRQILGQKVEFLVSFYNNEISEKSEIFDDQFSVERPDGSNFTLKIRSTKLEDSAMYFCASRGTSGAGYNEQFFGPGTRLTVL.

This clonotype occurred many times. The chain joins TRBV11-2 to TRBJ2-7, with D unclear. The CDR3 covers 13 residues. Trimming took 1 base from V and 2 from J, leaving 6 bases between them. In germline, CDR1 is SGHAT, CDR2 FQNNGV. As DNA, the CDR3 is TGTGCCAGCAGCTTAGCCTCAGCCTACGAGCAGTACTTC. This translates into CASSLASAYEQYF. Drawing the rest from reference TRBV11-2 and TRBJ2-7, the complete variable domain is EAGVAQSPRYKIIEKRQSVAFWCNPISGHATLYWYQQILGQGPKLLIQFQNNGVVDDSQLPKDRFSAERLKGVDSTLKIQPAKLEDSAVYLCASSLASAYEQYFGPGTRLTVT.

Only a few counts were recorded for this clonotype. V is TRBV7-9 and J is TRBJ1-2, with D unclear. Germline-derived CDR1 and CDR2 are SEHNR and FQNEAQ (reference sequence). Trimming stripped 8 bases from V and 1 base from J, with 8 bases between. The CDR3 totals 12 residues. The DNA for the CDR3 is TGTGCCAGCGACCGAGATAACTATGGCTACACCTTC. Translating gives CASDRDNYGYTF.

This clonotype was observed many times. The V call is TRBV6-5, the J call TRBJ2-7; D call uncertain. The CDR3 has 11 amino acids. Trimming took 8 bases from V and 6 from J, leaving 11 bases between them. CDR1 and CDR2 from the germline V gene are MNHEY and SVGAGI. Here the CDR3 DNA reads TGTGCCAGCTCCCGCGGTCTCGAGCAGTACTTC. This sequence encodes CASSRGLEQYF.

The rearrangement links TRBV7-9 to TRBJ2-7; D unclear. CDR3 size: 12 residues. CDR1 is SEHNR and CDR2 is FQNEAQ in the germline V gene (reference sequence). V lost 6 bases to trimming and J lost 4 bases, with 10 bases between them. The CDR3, as DNA: TGTGCCAGCAGGGGTAGTAGTTACGAGCAGTACTTC. Translated: CASRGSSYEQYF. The full variable domain, in which reference TRBV7-9 and TRBJ2-7 provide the parts outside the CDR3, is DTGVSQNPRHKITKRGQNVTFRCDPISEHNRLYWYRQTLGQGPEFLTYFQNEAQLEKSRLLSDRFSAERPKGSFSTLEIQRTEQGDSAMYLCASRGSSYEQYFGPGTRLTVT.

This clonotype was counted at least ten times. The chain has TRBV20-1 and TRBJ2-1; 8 bases fit TRBD2. This CDR3 contains 18 residues. Germline CDR1 is DFQATT and CDR2 is SNEGSKA (reference sequence). The V gene end was trimmed by 0 bases and the J gene end by 1 base; junction bases not matched to a gene: 11. As DNA, the CDR3 is TGCAGTGCTAGAGATGAGGGGGGAACTAGCGGTTCCTACAATGAGCAGTTCTTC. As protein: CSARDEGGTSGSYNEQFF.

This clonotype was observed many times. This chain connects TRBV20-1 to TRBJ2-1; perhaps TRBD1 as D (7 bases). CDR3 size: 13 residues. V lost 4 bases, J lost 7 bases, and 14 bases lay in between. Germline values: CDR1 DFQATT, CDR2 SNEGSKA (reference sequence). The CDR3 reads CSAKGGAGNEQFF. The CDR3 DNA reads TGCAGTGCTAAAGGGGGCGCGGGGAATGAGCAGTTCTTC.

The chain couples TRBV20-1 to TRBJ2-7; D is unresolved. V lost 3 bases and J lost 6, with 15 bases in between. The CDR3 length is 13 residues. Germline V gene sequence: CDR1 DFQATT, CDR2 SNEGSKA (reference sequence). The CDR3 sequence is CSASKGGPGEQYF. CDR3 nucleotide sequence: TGCAGTGCTAGTAAGGGCGGACCGGGCGAGCAGTACTTC.